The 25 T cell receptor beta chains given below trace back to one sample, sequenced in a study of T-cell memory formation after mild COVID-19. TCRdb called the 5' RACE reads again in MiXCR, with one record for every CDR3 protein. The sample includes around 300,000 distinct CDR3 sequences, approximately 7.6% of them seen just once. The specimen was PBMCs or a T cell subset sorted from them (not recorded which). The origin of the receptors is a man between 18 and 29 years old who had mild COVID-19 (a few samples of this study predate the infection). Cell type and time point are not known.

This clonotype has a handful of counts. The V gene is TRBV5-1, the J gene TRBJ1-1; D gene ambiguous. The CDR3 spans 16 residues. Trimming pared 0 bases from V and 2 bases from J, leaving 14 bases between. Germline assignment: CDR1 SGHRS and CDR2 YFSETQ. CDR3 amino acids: CASSLAQVGRNTEAFF. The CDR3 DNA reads TGCGCCAGCAGCTTGGCCCAGGTAGGGAGAAACACTGAAGCTTTCTTT.

In DNA, the CDR3 is TGTGCCAGTCCAGGGGACAGGGGGCTCTCCTACGAGCAGTACTTC. This encodes CASPGDRGLSYEQYF. The chain links TRBV18 to TRBJ2-7; 12 positions match TRBD1. Germline CDR1 reads KGHSH; CDR2 reads LQKENI. There are 15 residues in the CDR3. Trimming removed 9 bases from V and 0 bases from J; junction bases left unmatched: 6. The whole variable domain, filled in from reference TRBV18 and TRBJ2-7, reads NAGVMQNPRHLVRRRGQEARLRCSPMKGHSHVYWYRQLPEEGLKFMVYLQKENIIDESGMPKERFSAEFPKEGPSILRIQQVVRGDSAAYFCASPGDRGLSYEQYFGPGTRLTVT.

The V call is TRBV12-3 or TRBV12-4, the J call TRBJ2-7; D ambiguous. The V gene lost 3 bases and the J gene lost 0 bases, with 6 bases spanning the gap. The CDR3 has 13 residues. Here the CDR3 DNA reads TGTGCCAGCAGTTTTGCCACCTCCTACGAGCAGTACTTC. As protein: CASSFATSYEQYF.

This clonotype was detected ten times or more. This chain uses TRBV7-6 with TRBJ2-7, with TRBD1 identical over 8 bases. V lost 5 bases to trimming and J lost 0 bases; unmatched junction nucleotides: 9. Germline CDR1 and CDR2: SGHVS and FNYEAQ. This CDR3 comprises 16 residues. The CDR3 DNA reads TGTGCCAGCAGCCAAGAACAGGGGGTTTCCTCCTACGAGCAGTACTTC. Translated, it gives CASSQEQGVSSYEQYF.

The CDR3 nucleotides read TGTGCCAGCAGGAAGAGTAGGTTCGCTGAAGCTTTCTTT. Its translation: CASRKSRFAEAFF. The gene calls are TRBV12-3 or TRBV12-4 and TRBJ1-1; the D is unclear. The ends were cut back, 6 bases at V and 6 bases at J, with 14 bases in the middle. The CDR3 is made up of 13 amino acids.

CDR3 sequence (DNA): TGCAGTGCTAGAGGTTGGGGTTTTGACATTCAGTACTTC. Translated: CSARGWGFDIQYF. The chain joins TRBV20-1 to TRBJ2-4; no clear D gene. CDR1 DFQATT and CDR2 SNEGSKA come from the germline V gene (reference sequence). Trimming pared 1 base from V and 8 bases from J, leaving 12 bases between. The CDR3 consists of 13 residues.

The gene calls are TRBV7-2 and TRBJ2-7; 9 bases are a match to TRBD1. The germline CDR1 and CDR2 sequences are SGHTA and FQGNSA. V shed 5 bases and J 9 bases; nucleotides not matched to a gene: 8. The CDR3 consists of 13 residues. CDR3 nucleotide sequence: TGTGCCAGCAGCCCGGGACAGGGAGGCGCGCAGTACTTC. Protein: CASSPGQGGAQYF.

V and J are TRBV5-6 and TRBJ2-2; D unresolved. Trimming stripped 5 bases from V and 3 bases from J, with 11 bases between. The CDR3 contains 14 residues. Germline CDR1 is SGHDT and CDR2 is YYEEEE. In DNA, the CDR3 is TGTGCCAGCAGATATAAGGATTACACCGGGGAGCTGTTTTTT. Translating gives CASRYKDYTGELFF.

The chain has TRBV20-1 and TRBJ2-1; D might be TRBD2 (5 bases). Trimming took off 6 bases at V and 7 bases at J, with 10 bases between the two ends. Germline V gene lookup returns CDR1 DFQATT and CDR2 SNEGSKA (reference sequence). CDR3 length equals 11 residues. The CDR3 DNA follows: TGCAGTGCGAGACGGGAAAATGAGCAGTTCTTC. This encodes CSARRENEQFF.

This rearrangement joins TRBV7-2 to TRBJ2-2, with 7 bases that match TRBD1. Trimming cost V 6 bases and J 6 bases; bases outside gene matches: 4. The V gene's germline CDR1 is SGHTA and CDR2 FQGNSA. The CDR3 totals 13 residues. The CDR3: CASRRQGSGELFF. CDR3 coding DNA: TGTGCCAGCAGGCGACAGGGTTCCGGGGAGCTGTTTTTT.

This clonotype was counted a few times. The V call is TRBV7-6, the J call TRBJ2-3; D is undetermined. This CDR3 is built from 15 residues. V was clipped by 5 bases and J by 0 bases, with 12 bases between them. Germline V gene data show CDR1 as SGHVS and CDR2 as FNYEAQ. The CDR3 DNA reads TGTGCCAGCAGCAGGGCGGAAATTAGCACAGATACGCAGTATTTT. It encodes CASSRAEISTDTQYF.

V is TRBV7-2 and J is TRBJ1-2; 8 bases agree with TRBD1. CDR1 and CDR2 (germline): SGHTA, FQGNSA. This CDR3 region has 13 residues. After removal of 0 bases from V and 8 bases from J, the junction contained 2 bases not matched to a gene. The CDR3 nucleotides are TGTGCCAGCAGCTTAGCTCAGGGGGCCGGCTACACCTTC. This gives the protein CASSLAQGAGYTF.

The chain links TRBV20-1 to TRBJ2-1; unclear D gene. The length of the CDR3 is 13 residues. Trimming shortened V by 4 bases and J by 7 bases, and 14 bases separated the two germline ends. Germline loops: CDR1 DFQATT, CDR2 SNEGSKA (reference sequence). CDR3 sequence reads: CSATPVTLNEQFF. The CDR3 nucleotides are TGCAGTGCTACACCGGTTACTCTAAATGAGCAGTTCTTC.

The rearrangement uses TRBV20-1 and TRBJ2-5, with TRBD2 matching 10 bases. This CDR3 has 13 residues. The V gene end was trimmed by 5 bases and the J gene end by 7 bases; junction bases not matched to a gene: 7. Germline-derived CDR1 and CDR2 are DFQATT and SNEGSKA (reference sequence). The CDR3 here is CSAASGGLGTQYF. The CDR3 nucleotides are TGCAGTGCTGCTAGCGGGGGCTTAGGGACCCAGTACTTC.

CDR3 in DNA: TGTGCCAGCAGTTCCAGGGGGGGGGCAAGCTACACCTTC. Translating gives CASSSRGGASYTF. The chain links TRBV6-5 to TRBJ1-2; 7 bases agree with TRBD1. CDR1 MNHEY and CDR2 SVGAGI come from the germline V gene. This CDR3 region has 13 residues. V was pared by 4 bases and J by 9 bases, with 8 bases of the junction left unmatched.

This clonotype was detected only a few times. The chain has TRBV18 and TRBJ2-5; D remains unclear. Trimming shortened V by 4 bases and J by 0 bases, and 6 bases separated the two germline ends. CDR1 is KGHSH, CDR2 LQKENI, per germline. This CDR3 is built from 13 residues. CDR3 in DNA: TGTGCCAGCTCACGGCCCTACCAAGAGACCCAGTACTTC. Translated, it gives CASSRPYQETQYF.

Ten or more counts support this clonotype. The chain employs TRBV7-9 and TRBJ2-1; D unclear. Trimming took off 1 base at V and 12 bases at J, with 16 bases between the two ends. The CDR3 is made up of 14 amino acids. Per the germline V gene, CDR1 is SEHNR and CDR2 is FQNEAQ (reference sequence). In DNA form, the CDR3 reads TGTGCCAGCAGCTTAGACTGGGGTCCTCTCCCGCAGTTCTTC. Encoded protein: CASSLDWGPLPQFF.

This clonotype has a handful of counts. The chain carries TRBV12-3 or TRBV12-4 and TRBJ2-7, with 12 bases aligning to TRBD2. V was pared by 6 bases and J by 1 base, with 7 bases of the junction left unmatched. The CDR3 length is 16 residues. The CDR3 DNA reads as TGTGCCAGCAGCCGAGGACTAGCGGGGCTATCCTACGAGCAGTACTTC. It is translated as CASSRGLAGLSYEQYF.

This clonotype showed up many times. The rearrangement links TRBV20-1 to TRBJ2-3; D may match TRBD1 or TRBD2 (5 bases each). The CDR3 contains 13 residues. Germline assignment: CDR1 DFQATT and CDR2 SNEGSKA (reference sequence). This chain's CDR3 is CSGGEPGADTQYF. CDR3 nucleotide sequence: TGCAGCGGAGGTGAACCTGGGGCGGATACGCAGTATTTT.

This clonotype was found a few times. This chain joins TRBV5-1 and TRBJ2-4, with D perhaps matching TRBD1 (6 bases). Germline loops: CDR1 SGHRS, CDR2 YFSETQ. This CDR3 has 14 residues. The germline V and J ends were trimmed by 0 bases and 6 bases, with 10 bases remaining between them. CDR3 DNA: TGCGCCAGCAGCTTGGTCAGGGGAAGAAACATTCAGTACTTC. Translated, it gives CASSLVRGRNIQYF.

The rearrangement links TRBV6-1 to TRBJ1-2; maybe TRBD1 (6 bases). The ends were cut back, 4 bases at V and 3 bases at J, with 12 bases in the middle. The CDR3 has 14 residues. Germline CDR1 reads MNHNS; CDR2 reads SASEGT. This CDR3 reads CASSVRQDHYGYTF. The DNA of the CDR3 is TGTGCCAGCAGTGTTAGACAGGACCACTATGGCTACACCTTC.

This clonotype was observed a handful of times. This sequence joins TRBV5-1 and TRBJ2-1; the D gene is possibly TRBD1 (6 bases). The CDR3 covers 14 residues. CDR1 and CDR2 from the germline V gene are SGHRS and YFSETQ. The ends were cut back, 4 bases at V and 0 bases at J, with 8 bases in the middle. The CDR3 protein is CASSPGHSYNEQFF. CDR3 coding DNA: TGCGCCAGCAGCCCGGGACACTCCTACAATGAGCAGTTCTTC.

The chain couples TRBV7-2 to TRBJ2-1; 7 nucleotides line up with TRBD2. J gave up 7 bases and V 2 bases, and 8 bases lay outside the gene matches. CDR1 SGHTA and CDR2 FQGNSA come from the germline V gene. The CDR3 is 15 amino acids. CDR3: CASSLFAGVGNEQFF. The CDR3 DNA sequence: TGTGCCAGCAGCTTATTTGCGGGGGTCGGTAATGAGCAGTTCTTC.

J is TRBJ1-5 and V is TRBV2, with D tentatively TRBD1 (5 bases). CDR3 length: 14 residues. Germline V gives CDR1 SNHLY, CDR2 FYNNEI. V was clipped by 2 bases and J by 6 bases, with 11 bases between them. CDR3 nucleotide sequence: TGTGCCAGCAGTGAACGCAGGGAGGGTCAGCCCCAGCATTTT. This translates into CASSERREGQPQHF. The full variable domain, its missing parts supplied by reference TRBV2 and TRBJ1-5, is EPEVTQTPSHQVTQMGQEVILRCVPISNHLYFYWYRQILGQKVEFLVSFYNNEISEKSEIFDDQFSVERPDGSNFTLKIRSTKLEDSAMYFCASSERREGQPQHFGDGTRLSIL.

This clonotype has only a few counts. In DNA, the CDR3 is TGTGCCAGCAGCTCCAGGGCAAACTATGGCTACACCTTC. Its translation: CASSSRANYGYTF. This chain links TRBV7-6 with TRBJ1-2, with D possibly being TRBD1 (5 bases). This CDR3 has 13 residues. The V end lost 4 bases, the J end lost 2 bases, and 8 bases lay between the germline ends. Germline V gene sequence: CDR1 SGHVS, CDR2 FNYEAQ.